This T cell receptor beta chain was recorded in a study of blood T cell repertoires in COVID-19. Produced via immunoSEQ multiplex PCR; TCRdb's table is partial and in-frame only. The table includes hundreds of thousands of clones, around nine tenths detected once. This CDR3 comprises 14 residues. CDR1 is KGHSH, CDR2 LQKENI, per germline. With 6 bases clipped from V and 3 bases from J, the junction kept 5 bases outside the gene matches. The rearrangement uses TRBV18 and TRBJ1-3; 7 bases align to TRBD1. Sequenced: PBMCs or T cells enriched from blood (not recorded which). The source is a woman between 50 and 59 years old who had recovered from COVID-19. CDR3 loop: CASSPDRVGNTIYF. CDR3 DNA sequence: TGTGCCAGCTCTCCTGACAGGGTTGGAAACACCATATATTTT.